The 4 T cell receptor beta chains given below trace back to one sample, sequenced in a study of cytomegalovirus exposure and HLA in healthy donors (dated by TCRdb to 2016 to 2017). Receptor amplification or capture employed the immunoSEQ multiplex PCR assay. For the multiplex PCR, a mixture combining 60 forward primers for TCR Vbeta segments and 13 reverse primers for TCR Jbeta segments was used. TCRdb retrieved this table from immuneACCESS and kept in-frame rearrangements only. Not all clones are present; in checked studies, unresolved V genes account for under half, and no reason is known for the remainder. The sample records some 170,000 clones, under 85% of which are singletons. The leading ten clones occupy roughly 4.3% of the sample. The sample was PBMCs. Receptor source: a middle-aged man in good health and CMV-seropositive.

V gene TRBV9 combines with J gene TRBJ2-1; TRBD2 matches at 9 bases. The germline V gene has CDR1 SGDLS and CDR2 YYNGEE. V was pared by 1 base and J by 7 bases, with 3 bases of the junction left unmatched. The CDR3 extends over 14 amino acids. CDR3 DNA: TGTGCCAGCAGCGTACTAGCGGGATATAATGAGCAGTTCTTC. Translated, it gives CASSVLAGYNEQFF.

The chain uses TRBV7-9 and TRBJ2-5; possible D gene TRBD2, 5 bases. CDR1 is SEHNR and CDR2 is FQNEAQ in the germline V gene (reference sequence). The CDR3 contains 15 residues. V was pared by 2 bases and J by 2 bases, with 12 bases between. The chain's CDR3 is CASSLRASPQETQYF. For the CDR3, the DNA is TGTGCCAGCAGCTTAAGAGCTAGCCCACAAGAGACCCAGTACTTC.

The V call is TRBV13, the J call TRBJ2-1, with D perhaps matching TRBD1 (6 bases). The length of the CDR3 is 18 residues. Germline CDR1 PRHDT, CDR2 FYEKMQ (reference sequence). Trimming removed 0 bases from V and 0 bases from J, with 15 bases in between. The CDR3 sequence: CASSLGRWADSSYNEQFF. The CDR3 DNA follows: TGTGCCAGCAGCTTAGGCCGCTGGGCGGACAGCTCCTACAATGAGCAGTTCTTC.

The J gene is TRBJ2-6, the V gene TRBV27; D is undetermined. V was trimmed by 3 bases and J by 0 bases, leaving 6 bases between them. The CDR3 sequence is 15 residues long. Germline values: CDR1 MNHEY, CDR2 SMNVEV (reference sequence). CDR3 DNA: TGTGCCAGCAGTTTCACAGCCTCTGGGGCCAACGTCCTGACTTTC. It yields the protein CASSFTASGANVLTF.